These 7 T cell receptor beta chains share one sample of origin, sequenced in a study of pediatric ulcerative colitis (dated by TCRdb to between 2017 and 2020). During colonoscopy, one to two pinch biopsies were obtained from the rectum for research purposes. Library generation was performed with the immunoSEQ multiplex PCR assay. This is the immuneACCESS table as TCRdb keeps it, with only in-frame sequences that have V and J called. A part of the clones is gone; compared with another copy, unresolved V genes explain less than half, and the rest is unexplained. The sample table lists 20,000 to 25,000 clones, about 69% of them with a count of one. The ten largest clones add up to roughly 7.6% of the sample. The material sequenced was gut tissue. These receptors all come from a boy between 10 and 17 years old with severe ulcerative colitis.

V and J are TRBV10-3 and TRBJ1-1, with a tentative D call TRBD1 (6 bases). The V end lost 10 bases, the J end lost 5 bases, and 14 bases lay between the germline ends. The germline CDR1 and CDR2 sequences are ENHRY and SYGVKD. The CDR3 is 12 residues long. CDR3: CATAKGGTEAFF. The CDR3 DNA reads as TGTGCCACCGCAAAGGGGGGTACTGAAGCTTTCTTT.

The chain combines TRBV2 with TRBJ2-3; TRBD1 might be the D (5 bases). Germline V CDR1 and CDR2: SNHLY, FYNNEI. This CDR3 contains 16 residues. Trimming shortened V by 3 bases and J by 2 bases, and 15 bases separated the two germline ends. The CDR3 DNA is TGTGCCAGCAGTGACCCAGGGCAAGGATTCACAGATACGCAGTATTTT. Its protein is CASSDPGQGFTDTQYF.

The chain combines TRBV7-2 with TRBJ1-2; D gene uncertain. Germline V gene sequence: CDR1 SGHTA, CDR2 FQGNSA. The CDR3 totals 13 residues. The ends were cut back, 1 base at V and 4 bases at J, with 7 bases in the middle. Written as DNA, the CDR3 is TGTGCCAGCAGCTTAGATGCGACCTATGGCTACACCTTC. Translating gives CASSLDATYGYTF.

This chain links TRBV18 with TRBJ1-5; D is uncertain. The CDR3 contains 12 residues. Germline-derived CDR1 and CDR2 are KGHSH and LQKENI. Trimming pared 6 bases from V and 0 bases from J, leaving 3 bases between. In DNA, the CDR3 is TGTGCCAGCTCTAATAGCAATCAGCCCCAGCATTTT. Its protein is CASSNSNQPQHF.

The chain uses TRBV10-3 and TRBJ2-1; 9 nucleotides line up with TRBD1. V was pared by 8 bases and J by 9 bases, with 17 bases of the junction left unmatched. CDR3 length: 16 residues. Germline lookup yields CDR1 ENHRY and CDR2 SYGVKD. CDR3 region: CAISSPGTGFSSEQFF. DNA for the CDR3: TGTGCCATCTCTTCTCCCGGGACAGGGTTTTCAAGTGAGCAGTTCTTC.

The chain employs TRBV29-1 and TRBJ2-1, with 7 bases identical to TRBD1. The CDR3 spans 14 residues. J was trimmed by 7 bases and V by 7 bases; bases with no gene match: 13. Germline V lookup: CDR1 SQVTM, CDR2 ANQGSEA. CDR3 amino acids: CSAYLTGKGNEQFF. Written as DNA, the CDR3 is TGCAGCGCCTACCTGACAGGGAAGGGGAATGAGCAGTTCTTC.

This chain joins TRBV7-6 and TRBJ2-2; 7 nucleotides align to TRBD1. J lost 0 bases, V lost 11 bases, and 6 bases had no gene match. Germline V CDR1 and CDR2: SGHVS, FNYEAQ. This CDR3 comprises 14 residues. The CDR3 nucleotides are TGTGCCGGCGACAGGGACGCGAACACCGGGGAGCTGTTTTTT. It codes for CAGDRDANTGELFF.